This T cell receptor (beta chain) was sequenced during a study of blood T cell repertoires in COVID-19. Followed longitudinally, the Seattle patients had been enrolled during active infection. V was trimmed by 4 bases and J by 3 bases, leaving 10 bases between them. The CDR3 totals 14 residues. The germline V gene encodes CDR1 MNHEY and CDR2 SVGAGI. Per the study methods: Amplifying reference gene primers gave estimates of nucleated cell counts. TCRdb keeps only in-frame clones here, not all; method: immunoSEQ multiplex PCR. V and J calls and clone size are copied from that table; D and trimming were computed from the DNA. The sample holds some 70,000 clones, roughly nine tenths seen once.

The sequence derives from a man aged 35-49 years with COVID-19, enrolled during active disease. This rearrangement joins TRBV6-5 to TRBJ1-3, with D maybe TRBD1 (6 bases). Sequences were obtained from peripheral blood. Written as DNA, the CDR3 is TGTGCCAGCAGTTCGGGGGGCCTTGGAAACACCATATATTTT. It is translated as CASSSGGLGNTIYF.